This is a list of T cell receptor beta chains from one sample in a study of T-cell reconstitution after alpha-beta-depleted transplantation in children. MiXCR was run by TCRdb on the PCR reads, yielding one entry per CDR3 protein. The sample consists of 500,000 or so distinct CDR3 sequences, about 10% of them appearing once. The sequences come from PBMCs, mostly from graft donor cells, collected 180 days after TCRalphabeta/CD19-depleted stem cell transplant. All receptors come from a female patient aged 2-9 years who had a stem cell transplant for aplastic anemia, so the T cells may come from the graft donor. Both conserved end residues are part of each CDR3. A D gene is named only where the DNA matches it firmly. Clone size is stated in some rows and not others, as once, few, many or a class when expanded.

d_call	v_call	clone_size	j_call	cdr3_nt	cdr3_aa
.	TRBV28	few	TRBJ1-5	TGTGCCAGCAGTTTAGTAAGAAAGCCCCAGCATTTT	CASSLVRKPQHF
TRBD2	TRBV7-2	few	TRBJ2-5	TGTGCCAGCAGCCAAGCTAGCGGGAGGGCTCGGAGGGAGACCCAGTACTTC	CASSQASGRARRETQYF
.	TRBV20-1	few	TRBJ1-5	TGCAGTGCCAGGACAACGAATCAGCCCCAGCATTTT	CSARTTNQPQHF
.	TRBV4-3	few	TRBJ1-1	TGCGCCAGCAGCCAAACCGCGGGGGGCCATCCGGTGAACACTGAAGCTTTCTTT	CASSQTAGGHPVNTEAFF
.	TRBV11-2	.	TRBJ1-3	TGTGCCAGCAGCTTCGAGTTTTCTGGAAACACCATATATTTT	CASSFEFSGNTIYF
.	TRBV4-2	.	TRBJ1-1	TGTGCCAGCAGCCAAGGTGGGCTATACACTGAAGCTTTCTTT	CASSQGGLYTEAFF
.	TRBV4-3	few	TRBJ1-2	TGCGCCAGCAGCCAAGAACTCTGGACGGAGGGCGCAGTCTATGGCTACACCTTC	CASSQELWTEGAVYGYTF
.	TRBV12-3/TRBV12-4	many	TRBJ2-2	TGTGCCAGCAGTTTCGGGACACGGAACACCGGGGAGCTGTTTTTT	CASSFGTRNTGELFF
TRBD1	TRBV7-6	few	TRBJ2-1	TGTGCCAGCAGCTCACAGGGGGTCAATGAGCAGTTCTTC	CASSSQGVNEQFF
TRBD2	TRBV4-2	few	TRBJ2-7	TGTGCCAGCAGCCGGGGACTAGCGGGCACACTAATCCACGAGCAGTACTTC	CASSRGLAGTLIHEQYF
.	TRBV28	many	TRBJ2-3	TGTGCCAGCAGTTTACAGGTCCCAGATACGCAGTATTTT	CASSLQVPDTQYF
.	TRBV6-2/TRBV6-3	few	TRBJ1-1	TGTGCCAGCAGAGGAACCCCGTTGGGCAGCACTGAAGCTTTCTTT	CASRGTPLGSTEAFF
.	TRBV20-1	many	TRBJ1-1	TGCAGTGCTAGAGTCCCGGCGGCCATGAACACTGAAGCTTTCTTT	CSARVPAAMNTEAFF
.	TRBV7-9	.	TRBJ1-4	TGTGCCAGCAGCTTAGGGGACGCAACTAATGAAAAACTGTTTTTT	CASSLGDATNEKLFF
.	TRBV28	few	TRBJ2-7	TGTGCCAGCAGACTGGGGCTCGGCTACGAGCAGTACTTC	CASRLGLGYEQYF
.	TRBV9	few	TRBJ2-5	TGTGCCAGCAGCGTAGTAGCCAACCGGGAGACCCAGTACTTC	CASSVVANRETQYF
TRBD1	TRBV5-1	.	TRBJ1-2	TGCGCCAGCAGCTTGAGAGCAGGGGGCGTCCCCGCTAATGGCTACACCTTC	CASSLRAGGVPANGYTF
TRBD1	TRBV6-2/TRBV6-3	many	TRBJ2-4	TGTGCCAGCAACGACAGGGGGAACATTCAGTACTTC	CASNDRGNIQYF
.	TRBV7-6	few	TRBJ1-2	TGTGCCAGCAGCTTGAAGACTTCTCACGAAGGGGTGGACTATGGCTACACCTTC	CASSLKTSHEGVDYGYTF
.	TRBV13	few	TRBJ1-5	TGTGCCAGCAGCTTAGTTACCGAGTATAGCAATCAGCCCCAGCATTTT	CASSLVTEYSNQPQHF
.	TRBV28	once	TRBJ2-7	TGTGCCAGCAGTTTGAACCATTACGAGCAGTACTTC	CASSLNHYEQYF
.	TRBV10-3	.	TRBJ1-6	TGTGCCATCAGTGAGTCGGGGCAGGAGTTTTCACCCCTCCACTTT	CAISESGQEFSPLHF
.	TRBV6-6	many	TRBJ2-3	TGTGCCAGCAGTTACCGGGTTCATACGCAGTATTTT	CASSYRVHTQYF
.	TRBV5-6	many	TRBJ1-3	TGTGCCAGCAGCTTGGGCCCGTCTGGAAACACCATATATTTT	CASSLGPSGNTIYF
TRBD1	TRBV20-1	many	TRBJ1-5	TGCAGTGCTAACATCTGGGGACAGGTCAATCAGCCCCAGCATTTT	CSANIWGQVNQPQHF
.	TRBV4-3	few	TRBJ2-1	TGCGCCAGCAGCCAAGCTCTCTCCCTTTCCTACAATGAGCAGTTCTTC	CASSQALSLSYNEQFF
.	TRBV20-1	.	TRBJ1-5	TGCAGTGCTAGACCGAATTTTAGCAATCAGCCCCAGCATTTT	CSARPNFSNQPQHF
.	TRBV28	.	TRBJ1-1	TGTGCCAGCAGTTTGGGAATGCTGAACACTGAAGCTTTCTTT	CASSLGMLNTEAFF